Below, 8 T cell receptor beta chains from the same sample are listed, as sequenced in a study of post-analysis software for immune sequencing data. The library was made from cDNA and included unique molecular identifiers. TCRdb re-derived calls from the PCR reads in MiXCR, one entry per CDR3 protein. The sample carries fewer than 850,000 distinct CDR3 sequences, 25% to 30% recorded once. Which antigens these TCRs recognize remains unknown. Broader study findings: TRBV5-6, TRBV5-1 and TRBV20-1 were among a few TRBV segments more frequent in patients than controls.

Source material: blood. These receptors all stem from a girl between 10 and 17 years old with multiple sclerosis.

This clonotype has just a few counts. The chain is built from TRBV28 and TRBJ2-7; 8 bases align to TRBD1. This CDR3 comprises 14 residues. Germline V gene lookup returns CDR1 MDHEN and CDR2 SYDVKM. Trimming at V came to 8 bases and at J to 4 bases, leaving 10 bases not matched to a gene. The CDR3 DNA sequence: TGTGCCAGCGTCCAAGGGACAGGACGATACGAGCAGTACTTC. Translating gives CASVQGTGRYEQYF.

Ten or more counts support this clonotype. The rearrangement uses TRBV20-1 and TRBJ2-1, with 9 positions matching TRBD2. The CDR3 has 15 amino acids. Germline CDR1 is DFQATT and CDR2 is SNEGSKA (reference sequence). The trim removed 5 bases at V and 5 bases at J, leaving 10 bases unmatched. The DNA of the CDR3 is TGCAGTGCTGGGTGGGTTAGCGGGGGTGACAATGAGCAGTTCTTC. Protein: CSAGWVSGGDNEQFF.

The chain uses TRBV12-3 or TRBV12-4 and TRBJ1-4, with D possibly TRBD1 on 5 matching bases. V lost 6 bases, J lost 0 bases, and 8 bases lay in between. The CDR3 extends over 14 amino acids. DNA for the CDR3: TGTGCCAGCAGGGGAGGGGCAACTAATGAAAAACTGTTTTTT. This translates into CASRGGATNEKLFF.

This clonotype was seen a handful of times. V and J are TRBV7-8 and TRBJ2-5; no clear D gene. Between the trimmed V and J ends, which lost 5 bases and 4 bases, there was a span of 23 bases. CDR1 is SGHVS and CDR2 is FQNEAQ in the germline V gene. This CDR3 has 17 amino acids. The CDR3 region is CASSPRPGATFIETQYF. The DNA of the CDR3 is TGTGCCAGCAGCCCCCGACCAGGAGCAACCTTTATAGAGACCCAGTACTTC. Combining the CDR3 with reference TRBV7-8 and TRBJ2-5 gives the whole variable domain GAGVSQSPRYKVAKRGQDVALRCDPISGHVSLFWYQQALGQGPEFLTYFQNEAQLDKSGLPSDRFFAERPEGSVSTLKIQRTQQEDSAVYLCASSPRPGATFIETQYFGPGTRLLVL.

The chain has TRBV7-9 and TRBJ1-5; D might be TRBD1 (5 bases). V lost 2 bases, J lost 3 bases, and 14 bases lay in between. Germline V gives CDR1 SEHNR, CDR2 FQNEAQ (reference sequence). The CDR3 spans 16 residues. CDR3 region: CASSLRRGDPNQPQHF. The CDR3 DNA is TGTGCCAGCAGCTTACGGCGTGGGGACCCCAATCAGCCCCAGCATTTT. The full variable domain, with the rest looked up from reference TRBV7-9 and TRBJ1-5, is DTGVSQNPRHKITKRGQNVTFRCDPISEHNRLYWYRQTLGQGPEFLTYFQNEAQLEKSRLLSDRFSAERPKGSFSTLEIQRTEQGDSAMYLCASSLRRGDPNQPQHFGDGTRLSIL.

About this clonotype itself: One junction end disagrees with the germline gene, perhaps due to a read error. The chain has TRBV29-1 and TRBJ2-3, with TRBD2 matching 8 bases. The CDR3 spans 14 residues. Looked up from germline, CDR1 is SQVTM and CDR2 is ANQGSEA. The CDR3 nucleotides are TGCAGCGTTAGGCGGGGGGCTAGCACAGATACGCGGTATTTT. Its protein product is CSVRRGASTDTRYF.

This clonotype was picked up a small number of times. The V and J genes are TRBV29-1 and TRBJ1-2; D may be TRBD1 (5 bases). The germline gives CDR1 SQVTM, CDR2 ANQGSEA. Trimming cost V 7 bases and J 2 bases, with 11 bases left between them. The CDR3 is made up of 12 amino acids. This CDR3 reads CSDSGQNYGYTF. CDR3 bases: TGCAGCGATTCGGGGCAGAACTATGGCTACACCTTC.

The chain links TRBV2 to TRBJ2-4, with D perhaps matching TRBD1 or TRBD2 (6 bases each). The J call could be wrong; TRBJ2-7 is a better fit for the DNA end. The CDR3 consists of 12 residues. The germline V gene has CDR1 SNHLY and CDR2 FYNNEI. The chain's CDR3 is CASGRGVYEQYF. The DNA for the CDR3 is TGTGCCAGCGGAAGGGGGGTCTACGAGCAGTACTTC.